The sequence of this TCR beta chain was determined in a study of cytomegalovirus exposure and HLA in healthy donors. Background on the study: The approximately 100 million unique TCR beta sequences, from 150 million to 200 million T cells, were found by an earlier analysis.

In regard to this clone: Its antigen is still unknown.

Primers: 60 Vbeta forward and 13 Jbeta reverse. Data came from immunoSEQ multiplex PCR; TCRdb stores just in-frame clones and leaves some out. The sample records about 160,000 clones, roughly 82% being singletons. The study, taken as a whole, reports: Fewer N-insertions than the roughly 670-donor mean were reportedly shown by an Asian-associated ancestry cluster in a later analysis. TRBV6-2, TRBV6-3 and other indistinguishable V segments were excluded.

This CDR3 is built from 16 residues. V gave up 0 bases and J gave up 0 bases, with 10 bases separating them. Germline-derived CDR1 and CDR2 are SGDLS and YYNGEE. The sequenced sample consisted of PBMCs. This chain links TRBV9 with TRBJ2-1; D gene uncertain. This clonotype was sampled from a man between 50 and 59 years old in good health and CMV-seropositive. The CDR3 DNA follows: TGTGCCAGCAGCGTAGGTATGGCAGGCTCCTACAATGAGCAGTTCTTC. Translated: CASSVGMAGSYNEQFF.